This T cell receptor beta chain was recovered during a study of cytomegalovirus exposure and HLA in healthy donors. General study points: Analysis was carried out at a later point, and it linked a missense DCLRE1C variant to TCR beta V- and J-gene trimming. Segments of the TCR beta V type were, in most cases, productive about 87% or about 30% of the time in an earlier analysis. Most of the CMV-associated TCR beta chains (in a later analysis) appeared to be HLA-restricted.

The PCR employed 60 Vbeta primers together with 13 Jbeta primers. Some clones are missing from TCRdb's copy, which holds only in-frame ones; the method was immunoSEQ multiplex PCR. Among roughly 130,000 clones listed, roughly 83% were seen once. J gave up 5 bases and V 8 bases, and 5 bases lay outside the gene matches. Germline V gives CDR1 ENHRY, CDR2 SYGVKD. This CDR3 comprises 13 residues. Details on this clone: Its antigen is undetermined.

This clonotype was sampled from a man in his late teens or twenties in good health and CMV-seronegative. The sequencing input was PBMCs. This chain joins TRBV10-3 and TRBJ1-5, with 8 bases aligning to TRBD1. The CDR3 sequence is CAIRQGSHQPQHF. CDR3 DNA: TGTGCCATCCGACAGGGGTCGCATCAGCCCCAGCATTTT.